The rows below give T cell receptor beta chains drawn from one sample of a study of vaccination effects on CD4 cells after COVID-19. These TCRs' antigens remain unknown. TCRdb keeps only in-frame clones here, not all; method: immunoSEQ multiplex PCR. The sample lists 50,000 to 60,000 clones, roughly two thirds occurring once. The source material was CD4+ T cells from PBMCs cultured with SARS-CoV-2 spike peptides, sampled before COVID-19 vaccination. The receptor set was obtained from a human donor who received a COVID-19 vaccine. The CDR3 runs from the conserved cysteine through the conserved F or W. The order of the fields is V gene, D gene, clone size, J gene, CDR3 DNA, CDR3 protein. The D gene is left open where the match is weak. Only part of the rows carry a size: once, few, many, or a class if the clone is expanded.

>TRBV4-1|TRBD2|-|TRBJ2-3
TGCGCCAGCAGCCCGCTAGCGGGGCCCTCGGCAATAGATACGCAGTATTTT
CASSPLAGPSAIDTQYF
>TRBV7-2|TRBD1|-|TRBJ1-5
TGTGCCAGCAGCCAGGGACAGGGGGCACAGCCCCAGCATTTT
CASSQGQGAQPQHF
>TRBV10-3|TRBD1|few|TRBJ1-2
TGTGCCACCGAAACCCGGGACAGGGGTGGGGTCTATGGCTACACCTTC
CATETRDRGGVYGYTF
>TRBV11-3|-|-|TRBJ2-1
TGTGCCAGCAGCTTGACTTCCCTGTACAATGAGCAGTTCTTC
CASSLTSLYNEQFF
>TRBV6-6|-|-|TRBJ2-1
TGTGCCAGCAGATATGACAGATTCTCCTACAATGAGCAGTTCTTC
CASRYDRFSYNEQFF
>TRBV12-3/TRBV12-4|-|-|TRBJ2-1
TGTGCCAGCAGTCAAGGGGGGGCCTATGAGCAGTTCTTC
CASSQGGAYEQFF
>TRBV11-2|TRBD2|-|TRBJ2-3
TGTGCCAGCAGCTTAGGGAGCGGGGGGCGCACAGATACGCAGTATTTT
CASSLGSGGRTDTQYF
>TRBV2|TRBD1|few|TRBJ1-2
TGTGCCAGCCGTCGGGACAGTAACTATGGCTACACCTTC
CASRRDSNYGYTF
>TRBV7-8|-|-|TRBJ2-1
TGTGCCAGCAGAAGGGACGGAGTTCTGAATGAGCAGTTCTTC
CASRRDGVLNEQFF
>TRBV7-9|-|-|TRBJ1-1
TGTGCCAGCAGCTTAGCGTCCCACACTGAAGCTTTCTTT
CASSLASHTEAFF
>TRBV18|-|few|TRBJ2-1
TGTGCCAGCTCACCACAGAAGAAGAGCTCCTACAATGAGCAGTTCTTC
CASSPQKKSSYNEQFF
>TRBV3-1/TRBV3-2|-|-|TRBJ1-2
TGTGCCAGCAGCCAAATCCAGGGTCATGGCTACACCTTC
CASSQIQGHGYTF
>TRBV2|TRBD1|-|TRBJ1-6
TGTGCCAGCAGTGTGGGACAGGGGGCCCCAGGCCTCCACTTT
CASSVGQGAPGLHF
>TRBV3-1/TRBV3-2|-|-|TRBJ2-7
TGTGCCAGCAGCCCCGAGGTGGGGAACTACGAGCAGTACTTC
CASSPEVGNYEQYF
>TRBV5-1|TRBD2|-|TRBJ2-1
TGCGCCAGCAGCTTGGCCAGGACTAGCGGGAGGGTTCCCCATGAGCAGTTCTTC
CASSLARTSGRVPHEQFF
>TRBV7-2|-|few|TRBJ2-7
TGTGCCAGCAGCGTCTCCTACGAGCAGTACTTC
CASSVSYEQYF
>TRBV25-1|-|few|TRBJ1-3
TGTGCCAGCAGTGAATCTAATTGGCTTGGTAACACCATATATTTT
CASSESNWLGNTIYF
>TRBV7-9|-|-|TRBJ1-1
TGTGCCAGCAGCTTAGGGGGTGTGGGTGCGGCTTTCTTT
CASSLGGVGAAFF
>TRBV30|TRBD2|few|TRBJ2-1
TGTGCCTGGAGTGGTAGCGGGGGGGCAAGGGAGCAGTTCTTC
CAWSGSGGAREQFF
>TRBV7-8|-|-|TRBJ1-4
TGTGCCAGCAGCCCGGCGGGGGGGATCTCAGCAACTAATGAAAAACTGTTTTTT
CASSPAGGISATNEKLFF
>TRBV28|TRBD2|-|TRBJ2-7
TGTGCCAGCAGTCCTGGCGGGAGTTATAGATACGAGCAGTACTTC
CASSPGGSYRYEQYF
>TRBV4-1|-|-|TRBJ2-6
TGCGCCAGCAGCCAAGCACCCTCTGGGGCCAACGTCCTGACTTTC
CASSQAPSGANVLTF
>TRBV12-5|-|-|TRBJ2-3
TGTGCTAGTGGTCTCCAGACCGCGGATACGCAGTATTTT
CASGLQTADTQYF
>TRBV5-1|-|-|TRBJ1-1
TGCGCCAGCAGCTGGAGCACAGGACGGAACACTGAAGCTTTCTTT
CASSWSTGRNTEAFF
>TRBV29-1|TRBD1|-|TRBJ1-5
TGCAGCGTTGGATTGGGACAGGCAGATAGCAATCAGCCCCAGCATTTT
CSVGLGQADSNQPQHF
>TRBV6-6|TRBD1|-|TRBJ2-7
TGTGCCAGCAGTTACCCCGGACAGGGGGTTAACGAGCAGTACTTC
CASSYPGQGVNEQYF